These T cell receptor beta chains were read from a single sample in a study of blood T cell repertoires in COVID-19. Some clones are missing from TCRdb's copy, which holds only in-frame ones; the method was immunoSEQ multiplex PCR. The table shows 120,000 to 150,000 clones, with 80% to 85% occurring only once. The sequenced sample was PBMCs or T cells enriched from blood (not recorded which). The receptor source for this set is a man aged 40-50 years with acute COVID-19. Both conserved end residues are part of each CDR3. Each record gives: V gene, CDR3 length, clone size, D gene, J gene, CDR3 protein, CDR3 DNA. The D gene is left open where the match is weak. Expanded clones are given a class, and other clones once, few, many or no size at all.

TRBV3-1/TRBV3-2	15	-	-	TRBJ1-6	CASSQGRGKNSPLHF	TGTGCCAGCAGCCAAGGTAGGGGTAAAAATTCACCCCTCCACTTT
TRBV27	15	-	-	TRBJ2-1	CASRLGQSSYNEQFF	TGTGCCAGCAGGTTAGGACAAAGCTCCTACAATGAGCAGTTCTTC
TRBV29-1	14	-	TRBD2	TRBJ2-7	CSVHGPGGLGEQYF	TGCAGCGTCCACGGGCCGGGGGGGTTAGGCGAGCAGTACTTC
TRBV6-1	14	few	-	TRBJ1-1	CASSEVSVNTEAFF	TGTGCCAGCAGTGAGGTATCGGTGAACACTGAAGCTTTCTTT
TRBV7-9	16	once	TRBD2	TRBJ2-2	CASSYGLARVTGELFF	TGTGCCAGCAGTTACGGACTAGCGAGGGTCACCGGGGAGCTGTTTTTT
TRBV19	14	-	TRBD1	TRBJ2-3	CASTLTGGADTQYF	TGTGCCAGTACTCTAACAGGGGGAGCGGATACGCAGTATTTT
TRBV7-8	14	once	TRBD1	TRBJ1-2	CASSLYRGGNGYTF	TGTGCCAGCAGCCTATACAGGGGTGGGAATGGCTACACCTTC
TRBV6-2/TRBV6-3	15	-	-	TRBJ2-1	CASSYEIAAYNEQFF	TGTGCCAGCAGTTACGAAATAGCGGCATACAATGAGCAGTTCTTC
TRBV29-1	14	-	TRBD1	TRBJ1-5	CSVSETGGNQPQHF	TGCAGCGTCTCCGAGACAGGGGGAAACCAGCCCCAGCATTTT
TRBV4-3	15	-	TRBD2	TRBJ2-3	CASSQGGGSTDTQYF	TGCGCCAGCAGCCAAGGGGGGGGGTCAACAGATACGCAGTATTTT
TRBV10-3	13	-	TRBD1	TRBJ2-5	CAISRQGQETQYF	TGTGCCATCAGCCGACAGGGCCAAGAGACCCAGTACTTC
TRBV20-1	13	-	TRBD2	TRBJ2-5	CSASKTSLETQYF	TGCAGTGCTAGTAAGACTAGCCTAGAGACCCAGTACTTC
TRBV19	16	-	TRBD1	TRBJ1-2	CASSIAWTGSNYGYTF	TGTGCCAGTAGTATAGCCTGGACAGGATCTAACTATGGCTACACCTTC
TRBV5-1	13	-	-	TRBJ1-1	CATSWGERTEAFF	TGCGCCACCTCCTGGGGAGAGAGGACTGAAGCTTTCTTT
TRBV7-8	14	-	-	TRBJ2-5	CASSIGLPQETQYF	TGTGCCAGCAGCATAGGACTACCACAAGAGACCCAGTACTTC
TRBV15	14	-	-	TRBJ2-4	CATSIQLGTNIQYF	TGTGCCACCAGCATACAGCTAGGGACTAACATTCAGTACTTC
TRBV18	16	-	TRBD1	TRBJ2-7	CASSPVQGAIQNEQYF	TGTGCCAGCTCACCGGTACAGGGGGCTATACAAAACGAGCAGTACTTC
TRBV5-1	14	-	-	TRBJ1-1	CASSLGPQNTEAFF	TGCGCCAGCAGCTTGGGGCCGCAGAACACTGAAGCTTTCTTT
TRBV7-9	14	once	-	TRBJ2-1	CASSFTKQNNEQFF	TGTGCCAGCAGCTTCACTAAACAAAACAATGAGCAGTTCTTC
TRBV5-6	17	-	TRBD2	TRBJ2-4	CASSLYRAGGPKNIQYF	TGTGCCAGCAGCTTGTATCGAGCGGGGGGGCCCAAAAACATTCAGTACTTC
TRBV5-1	14	once	-	TRBJ1-5	CASSLDSRNQPQHF	TGCGCCAGCAGCTTGGACAGCCGCAATCAGCCCCAGCATTTT
TRBV11-2	14	few	TRBD2	TRBJ2-1	CATRGGGPYNEQFF	TGTGCCACTCGCGGGGGAGGGCCTTACAATGAGCAGTTCTTC
TRBV5-1	15	once	TRBD2	TRBJ2-1	CASKSGLAGNNEQFF	TGCGCCAGCAAAAGCGGACTAGCGGGGAACAATGAGCAGTTCTTC
TRBV5-4	17	-	TRBD1	TRBJ1-2	CASSDNPGQGARDGYTF	TGTGCCAGCAGCGACAACCCGGGACAGGGGGCAAGGGATGGCTACACCTTC
TRBV18	17	-	TRBD2	TRBJ2-7	CASSPGLAGSTAYEQYF	TGTGCCAGCTCACCCGGACTAGCGGGGTCTACGGCCTACGAGCAGTACTTC
TRBV5-4	15	-	TRBD2	TRBJ2-7	CASSTASGATYEQYF	TGTGCCAGCAGCACCGCTAGCGGGGCTACCTACGAGCAGTACTTC
TRBV4-1	15	few	-	TRBJ2-5	CASSQESGDWETQYF	TGCGCCAGCAGCCAAGAGTCAGGGGATTGGGAGACCCAGTACTTC
TRBV6-5	15	-	TRBD1	TRBJ2-7	CASSYRGTGVGEQYF	TGTGCCAGCAGTTACCGAGGGACAGGGGTTGGCGAGCAGTACTTC
TRBV6-5	12	-	TRBD1	TRBJ1-6	CASRQGNSPLHF	TGTGCCAGTAGACAGGGGAATTCACCCCTCCACTTT
TRBV7-8	13	few	-	TRBJ1-1	CASSRQREDEAFF	TGTGCCAGCAGCCGTCAACGGGAAGATGAAGCTTTCTTT
TRBV19	14	-	TRBD1	TRBJ1-4	CASSRTGESGKLFF	TGTGCCAGTTCGCGAACAGGGGAATCAGGAAAACTGTTTTTT
TRBV7-9	15	-	-	TRBJ2-1	CASSLVGTHYNEQFF	TGTGCCAGCAGCTTAGTTGGGACACACTACAATGAGCAGTTCTTC
TRBV7-9	15	few	-	TRBJ2-7	CASSIRDPSTYEQYF	TGTGCCAGCAGTATACGGGATCCTTCAACCTACGAGCAGTACTTC
TRBV9	15	-	-	TRBJ1-3	CASSVQGIAGNTIYF	TGTGCCAGCAGCGTACAGGGAATTGCTGGAAACACCATATATTTT
TRBV19	16	once	TRBD1	TRBJ2-2	CASSMLPGQGVGELFF	TGTGCCAGTAGTATGCTGCCGGGACAGGGTGTCGGGGAGCTGTTTTTT
TRBV7-8	14	-	TRBD1	TRBJ2-3	CASTLGQVADTQYF	TGTGCCAGCACCTTAGGACAGGTTGCAGATACGCAGTATTTT
TRBV10-3	12	-	-	TRBJ2-2	CAITGNTGELFF	TGTGCCATCACCGGGAACACCGGGGAGCTGTTTTTT